This T cell receptor beta chain was sequenced for a study of T cell responses to AZD1222 COVID-19 vaccine. Notes on the study in general: It was only five to seven AZD1222 recipients who were seropositive at baseline. Donors were mostly white British, more females; clonal diversity possibly underestimated.

As for this clone: Its antigen is unknown.

The assay was immunoSEQ multiplex PCR, and TCRdb's table has in-frame clones only and misses some. The data show some 150,000 clones, 80% to 90% seen once. V was clipped by 5 bases and J by 1 base; unmatched bases: 5. The CDR3 covers 15 residues. CDR1 and CDR2 (germline): SGHTA, FQGTGA. V and J are TRBV7-3 and TRBJ2-4, with 7 bases aligning to TRBD2. The sequencing used peripheral blood, collected on day 0 of AZD1222 vaccination. The TCR originated in an adult in good health. CDR3 amino acids: CASSRTRGAKNIQYF. The CDR3 DNA is TGTGCCAGCAGCAGGACTAGAGGGGCCAAAAACATTCAGTACTTC.